Listed below are T cell receptor beta chains from one sample, sequenced in a study of blood T cell repertoires in COVID-19. Only in-frame clones appear in the TCRdb table, and some are missing; sequencing was by immunoSEQ multiplex PCR. Of some 71,000 clones detected, roughly 80% appear once; the ten largest clones hold roughly 13%. The sample consisted of peripheral blood. The origin of the receptors is a middle-aged man with COVID-19, enrolled during active disease. Each CDR3 is given with its conserved first and last residue. D genes are given only for firm matches. Not all rows give a size; the values are once, few, many and, for expanded clones, a class.

d_call: -
clone_size: -
j_call: TRBJ1-1
v_call: TRBV14
cdr3_nt: TGTGCCAGCAGCCAAGAGAAGGGGTGGATATCTGAAGCTTTCTTT
cdr3_aa: CASSQEKGWISEAFF

d_call: -
clone_size: -
j_call: TRBJ2-7
v_call: TRBV6-6
cdr3_nt: TGTGCCACCCGGGATGGAAGAGGCTCCTACGAGCAGTACTTC
cdr3_aa: CATRDGRGSYEQYF

d_call: -
clone_size: -
j_call: TRBJ2-7
v_call: TRBV2
cdr3_nt: TGTGCCTTACGGGGGTCCTACGAGCAGTACTTC
cdr3_aa: CALRGSYEQYF

d_call: -
clone_size: -
j_call: TRBJ1-6
v_call: TRBV6-5
cdr3_nt: TGTGCCAGCAGTTACACAAACGGGCCCCTCCACTTT
cdr3_aa: CASSYTNGPLHF

d_call: TRBD1
clone_size: once
j_call: TRBJ2-1
v_call: TRBV7-3
cdr3_nt: TGTGCCAGCAGCCCAACGGGGACAGGGCGCTACAATGAGCAGTTCTTC
cdr3_aa: CASSPTGTGRYNEQFF

d_call: TRBD1
clone_size: -
j_call: TRBJ2-2
v_call: TRBV5-1
cdr3_nt: TGCGCCAGCAGCTTGGCCGTGACAGGGTTGCGCGGGGAGCTGTTTTTT
cdr3_aa: CASSLAVTGLRGELFF

d_call: TRBD1
clone_size: -
j_call: TRBJ1-6
v_call: TRBV20-1
cdr3_nt: TGCAGTGCCAGTCAAGCCGGGACAGGGAATTCACCCCTCCACTTT
cdr3_aa: CSASQAGTGNSPLHF

d_call: TRBD1
clone_size: few
j_call: TRBJ1-4
v_call: TRBV18
cdr3_nt: TGTGCCAGCTCACTTGACAGGGTAGCAACTAATGAAAAACTGTTTTTT
cdr3_aa: CASSLDRVATNEKLFF

d_call: TRBD1
clone_size: -
j_call: TRBJ2-7
v_call: TRBV2
cdr3_nt: TGTGCCAGCAAGGACAGGAACTCTTACGAGCAGTACTTC
cdr3_aa: CASKDRNSYEQYF

d_call: -
clone_size: once
j_call: TRBJ1-6
v_call: TRBV7-9
cdr3_nt: TGTGCCAGCAGTCGCGGGGCGTCCTATAATTCACCCCTCCACTTT
cdr3_aa: CASSRGASYNSPLHF

d_call: TRBD2
clone_size: -
j_call: TRBJ2-1
v_call: TRBV7-2
cdr3_nt: TGTGCCAGCAGCTCCCCGGGACTAGCGGGCGATGAGCAGTTCTTC
cdr3_aa: CASSSPGLAGDEQFF

d_call: TRBD1
clone_size: -
j_call: TRBJ2-3
v_call: TRBV7-6
cdr3_nt: TGTGCCAGCAGCGGGGGACAGGGGGCGAGCACAGATACGCAGTATTTT
cdr3_aa: CASSGGQGASTDTQYF

d_call: TRBD1
clone_size: -
j_call: TRBJ1-2
v_call: TRBV10-3
cdr3_nt: TGTGCCATCAGTGAAGGTACAGGGGGCGGCTACACCTTC
cdr3_aa: CAISEGTGGGYTF

d_call: -
clone_size: -
j_call: TRBJ2-5
v_call: TRBV6-5
cdr3_nt: TGTGCCAGCAGGGGCGGTTCGGGGTGGGAGACCCAGTACTTC
cdr3_aa: CASRGGSGWETQYF

d_call: -
clone_size: -
j_call: TRBJ1-2
v_call: TRBV7-9
cdr3_nt: TGTGCCAGCAGCCCCCGAGGAGGGGATTCGTATGGCTACACCTTC
cdr3_aa: CASSPRGGDSYGYTF

d_call: TRBD1
clone_size: -
j_call: TRBJ2-3
v_call: TRBV5-4
cdr3_nt: TGTGCCAGCAGACAAGAACAGGGGTTTGCAGATACGCAGTATTTT
cdr3_aa: CASRQEQGFADTQYF

d_call: TRBD1
clone_size: -
j_call: TRBJ2-1
v_call: TRBV10-1
cdr3_nt: TGCGCCAGCAGCCGGGACAGGGGGCATAGGAGTTCCTACAATGAGCAGTTCTTC
cdr3_aa: CASSRDRGHRSSYNEQFF